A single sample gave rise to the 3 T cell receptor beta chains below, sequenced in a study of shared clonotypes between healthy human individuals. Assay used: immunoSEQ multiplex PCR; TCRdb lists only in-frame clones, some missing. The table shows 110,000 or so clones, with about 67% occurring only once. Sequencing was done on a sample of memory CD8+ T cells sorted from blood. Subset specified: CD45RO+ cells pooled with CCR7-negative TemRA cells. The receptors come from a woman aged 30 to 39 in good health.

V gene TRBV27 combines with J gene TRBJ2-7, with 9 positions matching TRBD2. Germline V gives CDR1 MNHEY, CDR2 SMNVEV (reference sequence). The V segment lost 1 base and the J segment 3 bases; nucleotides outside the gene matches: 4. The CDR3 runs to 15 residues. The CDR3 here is CASSLLAGALYEQYF. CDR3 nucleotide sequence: TGTGCCAGCAGTTTATTAGCGGGAGCTCTCTACGAGCAGTACTTC.

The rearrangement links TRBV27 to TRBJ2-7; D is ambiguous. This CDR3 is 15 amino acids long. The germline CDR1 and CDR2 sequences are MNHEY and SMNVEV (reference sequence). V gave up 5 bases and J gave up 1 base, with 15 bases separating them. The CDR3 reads CASSVTLDRSYEQYF. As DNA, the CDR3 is TGTGCCAGCAGTGTGACCCTAGACCGTTCCTACGAGCAGTACTTC.

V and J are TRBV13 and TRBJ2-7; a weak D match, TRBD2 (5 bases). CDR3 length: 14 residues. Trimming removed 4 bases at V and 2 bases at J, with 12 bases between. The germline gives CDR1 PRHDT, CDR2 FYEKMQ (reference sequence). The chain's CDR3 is CASSWMDGTYEQYF. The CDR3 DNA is TGTGCCAGCAGCTGGATGGACGGGACCTACGAGCAGTACTTC. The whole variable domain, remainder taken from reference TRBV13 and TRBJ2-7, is AAGVIQSPRHLIKEKRETATLKCYPIPRHDTVYWYQQGPGQDPQFLISFYEKMQSDKGSIPDRFSAQQFSDYHSELNMSSLELGDSALYFCASSWMDGTYEQYFGPGTRLTVT.